These T cell receptor beta chains were read from a single sample in a study of control samples from healthy donors and cancer patients. Clones were sequenced by immunoSEQ multiplex PCR, and TCRdb holds only the in-frame ones, with some missing. The sample has about 61,000 clones, around 89% seen once; the top ten hold almost 6%. Sequencing was carried out using PBMCs. Source of these receptors: a man between 60 and 75 years old with colorectal cancer. Each CDR3 is given with its conserved first and last residue. Each record gives: V gene, clone size, D gene, J gene, CDR3 protein, CDR3 DNA. The D gene is left open where the match is weak. Clone sizes are given selectively: once, few, many, or a class where the clone is expanded.

TRBV6-5	.	.	TRBJ2-3	CASRPPGEDTQYF	TGTGCCAGCAGGCCCCCGGGGGAAGATACGCAGTATTTT
TRBV14	.	TRBD1	TRBJ2-7	CASSHQGGLIPYEQYF	TGTGCCAGCAGCCATCAAGGGGGCCTTATTCCCTACGAGCAGTACTTC
TRBV7-6	.	.	TRBJ1-5	CASSLGGASNQPQHF	TGTGCCAGCAGCTTAGGGGGGGCTAGCAATCAGCCCCAGCATTTT
TRBV11-2	.	.	TRBJ2-5	CASSSKEETQYF	TGTGCCAGCAGCTCCAAAGAAGAGACCCAGTACTTC
TRBV7-2	.	TRBD1	TRBJ1-5	CASSAPGGFGNQPQHF	TGTGCCAGCAGCGCCCCAGGGGGCTTCGGCAATCAGCCCCAGCATTTT
TRBV5-5	once	TRBD1	TRBJ1-1	CASSFSGTGWTEAFF	TGTGCCAGCAGCTTCTCCGGGACAGGCTGGACTGAAGCTTTCTTT
TRBV6-6	.	TRBD1	TRBJ1-6	CASRRGTGVNSPLHF	TGTGCCAGCAGAAGAGGGACAGGGGTTAATTCACCCCTCCACTTT
TRBV7-3	.	TRBD1	TRBJ2-5	CASSKQGGEGETQYF	TGTGCCAGCAGCAAACAGGGGGGCGAAGGGGAGACCCAGTACTTC
TRBV7-9	.	.	TRBJ2-2	CASSLGTLPRELFF	TGTGCCAGCAGCTTAGGGACCCTGCCCCGGGAGCTGTTTTTT
TRBV3-1/TRBV3-2	.	.	TRBJ2-5	CASSQNLGQGETQYF	TGTGCCAGCAGCCAAAATTTAGGGCAGGGAGAGACCCAGTACTTC
TRBV4-1	.	.	TRBJ1-2	CASSQDQMGVVNYGYTF	TGCGCCAGCAGCCAGGACCAGATGGGAGTCGTTAACTATGGCTACACCTTC
TRBV5-5	.	.	TRBJ1-6	CASSGTPESPLHF	TGTGCCAGCAGCGGGACACCGGAGTCACCCCTCCACTTT
TRBV30	.	TRBD2	TRBJ2-3	CAWVKTSDLTDTQYF	TGTGCCTGGGTCAAGACTAGCGACCTCACAGATACGCAGTATTTT
TRBV28	.	.	TRBJ2-7	CASSPGSAAYEQYF	TGTGCCAGCAGCCCGGGCAGTGCGGCGTACGAGCAGTACTTC
TRBV9	.	TRBD1	TRBJ1-2	CASSLGGAGYTF	TGTGCCAGCAGCCTAGGGGGCGCGGGCTACACCTTC
TRBV7-6	.	TRBD2	TRBJ2-7	CASSLGASGGVYEQYF	TGTGCCAGCAGCTTAGGGGCTAGCGGGGGGGTTTACGAGCAGTACTTC
TRBV5-1	.	TRBD2	TRBJ2-5	CASSFGGGRQETQYF	TGCGCCAGCAGCTTCGGCGGGGGGCGCCAAGAGACCCAGTACTTC
TRBV9	.	.	TRBJ1-3	CASSVEEGRRNTIYF	TGTGCCAGCAGCGTAGAGGAGGGTAGGAGAAACACCATATATTTT
TRBV7-2	.	TRBD1	TRBJ1-2	CASSSIGQGAYGYTF	TGTGCCAGCAGCTCCATTGGACAGGGGGCCTATGGCTACACCTTC
TRBV27	.	.	TRBJ1-4	CASSFLGTLATNEKLFF	TGTGCCAGCAGTTTCCTCGGGACACTAGCAACTAATGAAAAACTGTTTTTT
TRBV5-4	.	.	TRBJ1-6	CASSLEGWGQGNSPLHF	TGTGCCAGCAGCTTGGAAGGTTGGGGCCAGGGGAATTCACCCCTCCACTTT
TRBV5-1	.	.	TRBJ1-1	CASSLSEWEGSEAFF	TGCGCCAGCAGCTTGTCCGAGTGGGAAGGGTCTGAAGCTTTCTTT
TRBV11-2	.	.	TRBJ1-1	CASSLTDYTEAFF	TGTGCCAGCAGCTTAACAGACTACACTGAAGCTTTCTTT
TRBV10-3	.	.	TRBJ1-1	CAISEVGIMNTEAFF	TGTGCCATCAGTGAGGTGGGGATCATGAACACTGAAGCTTTCTTT
TRBV5-1	.	TRBD1	TRBJ2-2	CASSYDRGWTGELFF	TGCGCCAGCAGCTACGACAGGGGGTGGACCGGGGAGCTGTTTTTT
TRBV20-1	.	.	TRBJ1-5	CSASQGSSNQPQHF	TGCAGTGCTAGTCAGGGGTCGAGCAATCAGCCCCAGCATTTT
TRBV7-8	.	.	TRBJ2-3	CASSPRITQYF	TGTGCCAGCAGCCCCCGTATTACGCAGTATTTT
TRBV11-3	few	TRBD2	TRBJ2-1	CASSFFGTRSYNEQFF	TGTGCCAGCAGCTTTTTCGGGACTAGATCCTACAATGAGCAGTTCTTC
TRBV29-1	.	.	TRBJ1-1	CSVGVGDMNTEAFF	TGCAGCGTTGGGGTGGGGGACATGAACACTGAAGCTTTCTTT
TRBV4-3	.	TRBD2	TRBJ2-3	CASSQEVEAGVGTDTQYF	TGCGCCAGCAGCCAAGAGGTGGAAGCGGGGGTTGGGACAGATACGCAGTATTTT
TRBV4-2	.	.	TRBJ2-5	CASSQERGGGEAQYF	TGTGCCAGCAGCCAAGAGAGGGGAGGGGGAGAGGCCCAGTACTTC
TRBV9	.	TRBD1	TRBJ1-4	CASTSGQGNEKLFF	TGTGCCAGCACCTCCGGACAGGGGAATGAAAAACTGTTTTTT
TRBV5-6	.	TRBD2	TRBJ2-5	CASSHRGSGIKETQYF	TGTGCCAGCAGCCACCGCGGTAGCGGGATTAAAGAGACCCAGTACTTC
TRBV18	.	TRBD1	TRBJ1-4	CASSSTQGQVEKLFF	TGTGCCAGCTCATCGACGCAGGGACAGGTCGAAAAACTGTTTTTT
TRBV19	once	TRBD1	TRBJ1-6	CASSAGTGNSPLHF	TGTGCCAGTAGTGCGGGGACAGGGAATTCACCCCTCCACTTT
TRBV19	.	.	TRBJ1-5	CASSIGTFYSNQPQHF	TGTGCCAGTAGTATCGGAACCTTTTATAGCAATCAGCCCCAGCATTTT
TRBV3-1/TRBV3-2	.	.	TRBJ1-3	CASSDSHSGNTIYF	TGTGCCAGCAGTGACAGTCACTCTGGAAACACCATATATTTT
TRBV18	.	.	TRBJ1-5	CASSPQEGGVEQPQHF	TGTGCCAGCTCACCCCAAGAGGGGGGAGTGGAGCAGCCCCAGCATTTT
TRBV5-1	.	TRBD2	TRBJ2-2	CASSLATSGGASGELFF	TGCGCCAGCAGCTTGGCGACTAGCGGGGGGGCCAGCGGGGAGCTGTTTTTT
TRBV7-8	.	TRBD1	TRBJ2-7	CASSRGTGGWYEQYF	TGTGCCAGCAGCCGAGGGACAGGGGGATGGTACGAGCAGTACTTC
TRBV18	.	.	TRBJ1-2	CASSPRGGAGGYTF	TGTGCCAGCTCACCACGCGGAGGGGCGGGTGGCTACACCTTC
TRBV7-2	.	.	TRBJ2-3	CASSRRGRGTQYF	TGTGCCAGCAGCCGACGGGGCCGGGGTACGCAGTATTTT
TRBV9	.	TRBD2	TRBJ2-1	CASSVGGGPTNEQFF	TGTGCCAGCAGCGTAGGCGGGGGGCCTACCAATGAGCAGTTCTTC
TRBV7-8	.	.	TRBJ1-2	CASSLVNSLGYTF	TGTGCCAGCAGCTTAGTTAACAGCCTGGGCTACACCTTC
TRBV14	.	TRBD2	TRBJ2-5	CASSQSGGTSGAFGSSETQYF	TGTGCCAGCAGCCAAAGTGGCGGGACTAGCGGGGCCTTCGGAAGTTCAGAGACCCAGTACTTC
TRBV6-6	.	.	TRBJ1-1	CASSQTDPGTEAFF	TGTGCCAGCAGCCAGACAGACCCGGGGACTGAAGCTTTCTTT
TRBV27	.	TRBD2	TRBJ2-1	CASIQRGGRNEQFF	TGTGCCAGCATCCAGCGGGGGGGCCGGAATGAGCAGTTCTTC
TRBV28	few	.	TRBJ1-5	CASRLGRGNHQPQHF	TGTGCCAGCAGACTTGGGAGAGGGAACCATCAGCCCCAGCATTTT
TRBV19	.	TRBD2	TRBJ2-7	CASSQRLAAEQYF	TGTGCCAGTAGCCAACGACTAGCCGCCGAGCAGTACTTC
TRBV7-9	.	TRBD2	TRBJ2-3	CASSLWVAGSTDTQYF	TGTGCCAGCAGCTTGTGGGTAGCGGGTAGCACAGATACGCAGTATTTT
TRBV7-2	.	.	TRBJ2-7	CASSLAERGSSYEQYF	TGTGCCAGCAGCTTAGCGGAGAGGGGAAGTTCCTACGAGCAGTACTTC
TRBV6-6	.	TRBD2	TRBJ2-3	CASSPTSGRATDTQYF	TGTGCCAGCAGCCCGACTAGCGGGAGAGCCACAGATACGCAGTATTTT